This entry lists 16 T cell receptor beta chains sequenced from one sample in a study of blood T cell repertoires in COVID-19. Profiled with immunoSEQ multiplex PCR; TCRdb holds only in-frame clones, not every one. The profile shows approximately 400,000 clones, 80% to 85% of them singletons. Sequencing was carried out using PBMCs or T cells enriched from blood (not recorded which). Source of these receptors: a woman between 50 and 59 years old who had recovered from COVID-19.

This sequence joins TRBV19 and TRBJ2-5; tentatively, D is TRBD2 (6 bases). V was clipped by 4 bases and J by 5 bases, with 14 bases between them. CDR1 and CDR2 (germline): LNHDA, SQIVND (reference sequence). This CDR3 comprises 14 residues. CDR3 loop: CASSTGAPGETQYF. In DNA, the CDR3 is TGTGCCAGTAGTACGGGAGCACCAGGGGAGACCCAGTACTTC.

This clone showed up just once. The rearrangement links TRBV19 to TRBJ2-2, with 9 bases matching TRBD1. After removal of 6 bases from V and 3 bases from J, the junction contained 5 bases not matched to a gene. Germline CDR1 LNHDA, CDR2 SQIVND (reference sequence). This CDR3 comprises 15 residues. The chain's CDR3 is CASRRQGVDTGELFF. Written as DNA, the CDR3 is TGTGCCAGTAGACGACAGGGGGTCGACACCGGGGAGCTGTTTTTT.

CDR3 in DNA: TGTGCCAGCAGGGAAAGACTAGATACAGATACGCAGTATTTT. Translating it yields CASRERLDTDTQYF. The V call is TRBV6-4, the J call TRBJ2-3; TRBD2 might be the D (6 bases). The CDR3 loop spans 14 amino acids. V was clipped by 6 bases and J by 3 bases, with 13 bases between them. Germline V lookup: CDR1 MRHNA, CDR2 SNTAGT.

This chain joins TRBV4-2 and TRBJ1-2; unclear D gene. V was cut by 4 bases and J by 4 bases, with 19 bases left in between. Germline V CDR1 and CDR2: LGHNA, YNFKEQ. The CDR3 loop spans 16 amino acids. CDR3 DNA sequence: TGTGCCAGCAGCCCTACGCCCCGTCAATCGGGCTATGGCTACACCTTC. Its protein product is CASSPTPRQSGYGYTF.

This clone turned up a few times. The gene calls are TRBV7-2 and TRBJ1-2, with TRBD1 matching over 7 bases. The CDR3 runs 14 residues. CDR1 and CDR2 from the germline V gene are SGHTA and FQGNSA. Germline trimming cut 1 base from V and 7 bases from J; bases unmatched to any gene: 6. The CDR3 sequence: CASSLGWDSSGYTF. The DNA of the CDR3 is TGTGCCAGCAGCTTAGGATGGGACAGTTCTGGCTACACCTTC.

The chain is built from TRBV4-1 and TRBJ1-3, with 9 bases lining up with TRBD1. The germline CDR1 and CDR2 sequences are MGHRA and YSYEKL. This CDR3 contains 17 residues. Unmatched junction bases numbered 15, after V lost 4 bases and J lost 8 bases. CDR3 residues: CASSLPARQGVMDTIYF. Written as DNA, the CDR3 is TGCGCCAGCAGCCTTCCCGCGAGACAGGGGGTAATGGACACCATATATTTT.

V is TRBV2 and J is TRBJ2-7; no clear D. CDR3 length: 13 residues. The ends were cut back, 3 bases at V and 5 bases at J, with 11 bases in the middle. CDR1 is SNHLY and CDR2 is FYNNEI in the germline V gene. CDR3 sequence: CASSDVWRNEQYF. As DNA, the CDR3 is TGTGCCAGCAGTGACGTGTGGAGAAACGAGCAGTACTTC.

This rearrangement joins TRBV30 to TRBJ2-7, with TRBD1 matching over 9 bases. The V segment lost 2 bases and the J segment 4 bases; nucleotides outside the gene matches: 18. CDR1 is GTSNPN and CDR2 is SVGIG in the germline V gene (reference sequence). CDR3 length equals 18 residues. CDR3 region: CAWSSDRGVLSTTYEQYF. The DNA of the CDR3 is TGTGCCTGGAGTTCCGACAGGGGGGTCCTGTCAACCACTTACGAGCAGTACTTC.

CDR3 protein: CASSFPTGANTGELFF. The CDR3 DNA reads as TGCGCCAGCAGCTTCCCGACAGGAGCGAACACCGGGGAGCTGTTTTTT. The V call is TRBV5-1, the J call TRBJ2-2; D is possibly TRBD1 (6 bases). This CDR3 has 16 amino acids. V shed 2 bases and J shed 0 bases, with 11 bases lying between them. Germline V gene sequence: CDR1 SGHRS, CDR2 YFSETQ.

V usage is TRBV13 and J usage is TRBJ1-1; TRBD1 is a possible D gene (5 bases). The CDR3 has 16 amino acids. CDR1 PRHDT and CDR2 FYEKMQ come from the germline V gene (reference sequence). The germline V and J ends were trimmed by 4 bases and 6 bases, with 21 bases remaining between them. CDR3 region: CASSSPDGGPFSEAFF. For the CDR3, the DNA is TGTGCCAGCAGCTCCCCCGACGGGGGACCCTTCTCTGAAGCTTTCTTT.

The genes are TRBV18 and TRBJ2-7; 7 bases are shared with TRBD2. The CDR3 runs to 13 residues. Germline trimming cut 6 bases from V and 2 bases from J; bases unmatched to any gene: 4. The germline gives CDR1 KGHSH, CDR2 LQKENI. CDR3 sequence: CASSAGDTYEQYF. CDR3 DNA: TGTGCCAGCTCCGCGGGGGATACCTACGAGCAGTACTTC. Full variable domain (missing parts from reference TRBV18 and TRBJ2-7): NAGVMQNPRHLVRRRGQEARLRCSPMKGHSHVYWYRQLPEEGLKFMVYLQKENIIDESGMPKERFSAEFPKEGPSILRIQQVVRGDSAAYFCASSAGDTYEQYFGPGTRLTVT.

This chain links TRBV7-9 with TRBJ1-1; D gene ambiguous. The germline gives CDR1 SEHNR, CDR2 FQNEAQ (reference sequence). Deletions cut 5 bases from V and 0 bases from J, with 4 bases between. The length of the CDR3 is 12 residues. The CDR3 region has the DNA TGTGCCAGCAGCGAGCTGAACACTGAAGCTTTCTTT. Translated, it gives CASSELNTEAFF.

V and J are TRBV23-1 and TRBJ2-1; 8 bases are a match to TRBD1. TRBV23-1 falls under the ORF class, with uncertain function. The CDR3 is made up of 18 amino acids. V was pared by 11 bases and J by 2 bases, with 20 bases of the junction left unmatched. CDR3 amino acids: CAPIDPSNPGQAYNEQFF. CDR3 sequence (DNA): TGCGCCCCAATCGACCCTTCGAACCCGGGACAGGCCTACAATGAGCAGTTCTTC.

V usage is TRBV5-1 and J usage is TRBJ2-7; D unclear. The CDR3 contains 11 residues. Germline CDR1 SGHRS, CDR2 YFSETQ. The V end lost 2 bases, the J end lost 6 bases, and 6 bases lay between the germline ends. CDR3 sequence: CASSLEREQYF. In DNA form, the CDR3 reads TGCGCCAGCAGCTTAGAGCGCGAGCAGTACTTC.

This clone came up many times. V is TRBV2 and J is TRBJ2-2; 7 nucleotides agree with TRBD1. The germline CDR1 and CDR2 sequences are SNHLY and FYNNEI. This CDR3 region has 14 residues. V shed 6 bases and J 0 bases; nucleotides not matched to a gene: 1. CDR3 amino acids: CASRQGANTGELFF. The CDR3 bases are TGTGCCAGCAGGCAGGGGGCGAACACCGGGGAGCTGTTTTTT.

A few counts support this clone. The chain carries TRBV2 and TRBJ2-2; 7 positions match TRBD2. CDR3 size: 13 residues. The germline CDR1 and CDR2 sequences are SNHLY and FYNNEI. With V trimmed by 4 bases and J by 5 bases, 1 base remained unmatched. The CDR3 DNA follows: TGTGCCAGCAGTGTGGGGGGGACCGGGGAGCTGTTTTTT. The encoded protein is CASSVGGTGELFF.